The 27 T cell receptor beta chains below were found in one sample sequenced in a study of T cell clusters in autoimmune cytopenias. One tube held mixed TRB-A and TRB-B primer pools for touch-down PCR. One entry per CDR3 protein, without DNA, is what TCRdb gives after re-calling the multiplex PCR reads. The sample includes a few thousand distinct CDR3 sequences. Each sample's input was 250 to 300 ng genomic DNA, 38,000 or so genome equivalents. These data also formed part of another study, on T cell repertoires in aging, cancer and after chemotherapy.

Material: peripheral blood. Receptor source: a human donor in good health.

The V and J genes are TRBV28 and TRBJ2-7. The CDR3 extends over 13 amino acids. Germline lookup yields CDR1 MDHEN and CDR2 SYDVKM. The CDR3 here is CASSVGLHYEQYF. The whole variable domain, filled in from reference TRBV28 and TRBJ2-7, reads DVKVTQSSRYLVKRTGEKVFLECVQDMDHENMFWYRQDPGLGLRLIYFSYDVKMKEKGDIPEGYSVSREKKERFSLILESASTNQTSMYLCASSVGLHYEQYFGPGTRLTVT.

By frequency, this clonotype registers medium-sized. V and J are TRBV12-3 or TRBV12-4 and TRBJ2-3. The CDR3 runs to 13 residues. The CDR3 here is CASSLGTTDTQYF.

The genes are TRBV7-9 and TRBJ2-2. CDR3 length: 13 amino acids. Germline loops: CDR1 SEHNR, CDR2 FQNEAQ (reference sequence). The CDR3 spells CASSFVDTGELFF.

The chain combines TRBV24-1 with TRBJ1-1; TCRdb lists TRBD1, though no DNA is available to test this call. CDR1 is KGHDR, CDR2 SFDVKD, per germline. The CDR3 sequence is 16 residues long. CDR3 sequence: CATSDLRQKSSTEAFF.

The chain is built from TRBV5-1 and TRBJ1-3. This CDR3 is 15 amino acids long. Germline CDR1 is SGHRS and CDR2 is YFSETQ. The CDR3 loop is CASSLAGNSGNTIYF.

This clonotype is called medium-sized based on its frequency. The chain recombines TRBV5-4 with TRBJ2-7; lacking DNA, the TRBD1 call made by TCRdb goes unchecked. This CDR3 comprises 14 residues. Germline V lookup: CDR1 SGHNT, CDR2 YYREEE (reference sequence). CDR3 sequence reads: CASSTGTGSHEQYF. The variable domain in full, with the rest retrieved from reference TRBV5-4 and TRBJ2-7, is ETGVTQSPTHLIKTRGQQVTLRCSSQSGHNTVSWYQQALGQGPQFIFQYYREEENGRGNFPPRFSGLQFPNYSSELNVNALELDDSALYLCASSTGTGSHEQYFGPGTRLTVT.

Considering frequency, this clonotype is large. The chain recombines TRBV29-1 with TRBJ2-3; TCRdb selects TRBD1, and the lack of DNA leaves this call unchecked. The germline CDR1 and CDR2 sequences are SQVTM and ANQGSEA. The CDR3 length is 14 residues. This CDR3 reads CSVAGTGRADTQYF.

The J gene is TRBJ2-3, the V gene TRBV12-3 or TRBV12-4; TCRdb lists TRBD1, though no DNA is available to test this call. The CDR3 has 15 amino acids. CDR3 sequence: CASSFWGGSTDTQYF.

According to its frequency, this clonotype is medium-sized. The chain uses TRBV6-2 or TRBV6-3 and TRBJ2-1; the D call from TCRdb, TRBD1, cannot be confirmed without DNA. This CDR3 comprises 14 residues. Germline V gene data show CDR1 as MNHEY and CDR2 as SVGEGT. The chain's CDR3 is CASRQVGGNNEQFF.

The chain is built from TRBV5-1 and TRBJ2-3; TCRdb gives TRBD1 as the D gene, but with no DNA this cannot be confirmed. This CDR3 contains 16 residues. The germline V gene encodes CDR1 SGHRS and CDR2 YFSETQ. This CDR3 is CASRGHGAGGTDTQYF.

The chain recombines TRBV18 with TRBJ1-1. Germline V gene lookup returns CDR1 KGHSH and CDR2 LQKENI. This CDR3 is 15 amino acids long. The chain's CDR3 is CASSPLGPEGTEAFF.

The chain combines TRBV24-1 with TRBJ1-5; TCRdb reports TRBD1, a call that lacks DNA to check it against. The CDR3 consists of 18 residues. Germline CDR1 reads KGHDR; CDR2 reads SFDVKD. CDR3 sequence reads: CATSDFLNRDGSNQPQHF.

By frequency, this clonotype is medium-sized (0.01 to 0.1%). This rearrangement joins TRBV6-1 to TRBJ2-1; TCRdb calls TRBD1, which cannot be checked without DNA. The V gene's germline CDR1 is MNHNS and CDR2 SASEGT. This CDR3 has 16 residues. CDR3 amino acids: CASTPWGERTDNEQFF.

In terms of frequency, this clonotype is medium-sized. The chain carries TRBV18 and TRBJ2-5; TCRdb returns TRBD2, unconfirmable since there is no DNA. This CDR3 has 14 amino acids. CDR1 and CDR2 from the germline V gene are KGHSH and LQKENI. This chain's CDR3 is CASSPGRGGETQYF. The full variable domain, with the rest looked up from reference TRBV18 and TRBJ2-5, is NAGVMQNPRHLVRRRGQEARLRCSPMKGHSHVYWYRQLPEEGLKFMVYLQKENIIDESGMPKERFSAEFPKEGPSILRIQQVVRGDSAAYFCASSPGRGGETQYFGPGTRLLVL.

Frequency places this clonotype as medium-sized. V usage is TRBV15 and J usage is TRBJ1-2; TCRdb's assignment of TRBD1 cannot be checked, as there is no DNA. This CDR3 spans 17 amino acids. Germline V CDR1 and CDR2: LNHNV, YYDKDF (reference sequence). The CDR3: CATSRDPRTGGMYGYTF.

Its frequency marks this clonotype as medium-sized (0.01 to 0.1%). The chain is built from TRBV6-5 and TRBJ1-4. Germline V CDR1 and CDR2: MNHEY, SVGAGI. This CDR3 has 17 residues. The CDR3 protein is CASSYWALKGANEKLFF.

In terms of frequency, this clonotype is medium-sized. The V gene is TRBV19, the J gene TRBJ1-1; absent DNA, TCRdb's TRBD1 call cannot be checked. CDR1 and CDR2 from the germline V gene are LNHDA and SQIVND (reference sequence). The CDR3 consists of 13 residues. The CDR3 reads CASSAHRGDDAFF.

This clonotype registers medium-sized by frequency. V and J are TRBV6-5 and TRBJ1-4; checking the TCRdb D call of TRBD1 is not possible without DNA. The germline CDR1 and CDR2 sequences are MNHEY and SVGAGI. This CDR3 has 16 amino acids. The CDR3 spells CASRTGTDIPNEKLFF.

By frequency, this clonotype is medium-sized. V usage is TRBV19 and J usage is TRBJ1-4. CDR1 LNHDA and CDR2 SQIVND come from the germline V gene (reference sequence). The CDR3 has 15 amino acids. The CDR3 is CASSTYVATNEKLFF.

CDR3 in amino acids: CASSDSWGGGYNEQFF. The V and J genes are TRBV25-1 and TRBJ2-1; the TRBD1 assignment by TCRdb is unverifiable without DNA. The CDR3 is 16 residues long. The germline gives CDR1 MGHDK, CDR2 SYGVNS.

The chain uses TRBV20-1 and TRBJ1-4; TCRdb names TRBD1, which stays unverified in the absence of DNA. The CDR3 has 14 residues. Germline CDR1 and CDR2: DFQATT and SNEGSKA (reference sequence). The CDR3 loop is CSARAGSGAEKLFF.

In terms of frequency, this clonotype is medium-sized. CDR3 amino acids: CASSLEWGTDTQYF. The chain recombines TRBV5-4 with TRBJ2-3. The CDR3 spans 14 residues. Germline V gene data show CDR1 as SGHNT and CDR2 as YYREEE (reference sequence).

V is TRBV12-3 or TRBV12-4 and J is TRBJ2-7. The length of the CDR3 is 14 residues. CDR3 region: CASSFNTGAYEQYF.

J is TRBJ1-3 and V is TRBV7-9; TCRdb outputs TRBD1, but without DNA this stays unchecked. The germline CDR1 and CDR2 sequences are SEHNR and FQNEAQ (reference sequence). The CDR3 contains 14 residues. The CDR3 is CASSSTGSGNTIYF.

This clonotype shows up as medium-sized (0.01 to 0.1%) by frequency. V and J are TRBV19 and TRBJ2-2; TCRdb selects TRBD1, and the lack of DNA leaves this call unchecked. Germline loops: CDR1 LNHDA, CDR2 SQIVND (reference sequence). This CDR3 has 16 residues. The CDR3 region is CASSPGTTANTGELFF. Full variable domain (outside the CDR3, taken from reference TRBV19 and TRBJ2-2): DGGITQSPKYLFRKEGQNVTLSCEQNLNHDAMYWYRQDPGQGLRLIYYSQIVNDFQKGDIAEGYSVSREKKESFPLTVTSAQKNPTAFYLCASSPGTTANTGELFFGEGSRLTVL.

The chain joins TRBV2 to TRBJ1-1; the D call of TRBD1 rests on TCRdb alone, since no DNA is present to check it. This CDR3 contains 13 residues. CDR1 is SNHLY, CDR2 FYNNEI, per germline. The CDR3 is CATSGVGDTEAFF.

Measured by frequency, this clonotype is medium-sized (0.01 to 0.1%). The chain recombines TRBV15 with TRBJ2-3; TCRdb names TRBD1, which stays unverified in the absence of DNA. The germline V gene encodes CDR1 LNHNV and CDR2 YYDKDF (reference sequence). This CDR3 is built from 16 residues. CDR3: CATSRDEQGSADTQYF.